This T cell receptor beta chain was recorded in a study of blood T cell repertoires in COVID-19. At the level of the study: PBMCs, B-cell-depleted T cells, or T cells were the source of the cDNA or gDNA that made up the material.

Germline V gene data show CDR1 as SGHDT and CDR2 as YYEEEE. Trimming removed 4 bases from V and 4 bases from J; junction bases left unmatched: 8. The CDR3 is made up of 15 amino acids. Enrollment of patients from Seattle took place during active infection, with longitudinal follow-up. Per the study methods: It was from reference gene primer amplification that nucleated cell counts were estimated. TCRdb's table, derived via immunoSEQ multiplex PCR, lists solely in-frame clones and lacks some. D and trimming come from the DNA, and the V and J calls and clone size come from that table. The sample consists of around 61,000 clones, 89% of them appearing once.

The genes are TRBV5-6 and TRBJ1-1; 9 bases are shared with TRBD1. What was sequenced was peripheral blood. This clonotype originated in a woman aged 55-70 years with COVID-19, enrolled during active disease. CDR3 bases: TGTGCCAGCAGCAGACCGGGACAGGGAAGCACTGAAGCTTTCTTT. The encoded protein is CASSRPGQGSTEAFF.